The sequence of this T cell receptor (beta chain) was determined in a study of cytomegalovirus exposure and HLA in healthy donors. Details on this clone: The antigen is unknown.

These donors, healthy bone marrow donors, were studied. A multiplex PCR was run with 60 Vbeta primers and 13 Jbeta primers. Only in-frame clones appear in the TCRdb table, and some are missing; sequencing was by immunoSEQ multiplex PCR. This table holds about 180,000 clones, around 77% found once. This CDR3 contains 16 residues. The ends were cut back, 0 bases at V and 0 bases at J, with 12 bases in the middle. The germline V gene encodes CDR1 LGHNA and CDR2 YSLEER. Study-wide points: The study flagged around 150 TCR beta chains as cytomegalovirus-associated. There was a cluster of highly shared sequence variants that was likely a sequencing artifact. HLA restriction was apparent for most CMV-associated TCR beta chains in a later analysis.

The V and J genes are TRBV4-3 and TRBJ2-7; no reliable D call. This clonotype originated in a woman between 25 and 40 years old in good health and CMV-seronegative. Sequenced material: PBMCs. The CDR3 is CASSQDVPVFSYEQYF. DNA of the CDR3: TGCGCCAGCAGCCAAGATGTTCCGGTTTTCTCCTACGAGCAGTACTTC.